This T cell receptor (beta chain) was recovered during a study of type 1 regulatory T cells. Looking at the study overall: This in vitro CD4 product, T-allo10, is enriched for Tr1 cells and alloantigen-specific.

As to this clonotype: What it recognizes is unknown.

The germline V and J ends were trimmed by 1 base and 8 bases, with 11 bases remaining between them. Germline CDR1 MGHDK, CDR2 SYGVNS. The CDR3 consists of 13 residues. TCRdb reprocessed the reads via MiXCR and lists one record per CDR3 protein. The sample shows some 20,000 distinct CDR3 sequences, about half of them seen only once. This TCR derives from a human donor in good health. Sequencing was carried out using cultured T cells, either the whole culture or a sorted T cell fraction (not recorded which). The V gene is TRBV25-1, the J gene TRBJ1-2; D call uncertain. CDR3 in DNA: TGTGCCAGCAGTGAATCGTGGGCGACCGGCTACACCTTC. Encoded protein: CASSESWATGYTF.